A selection of T cell receptor beta chains follows, all from one sample in a study of blood T cells in healthy people across ages. TCRdb recomputed calls from the 5' RACE reads with MiXCR, one row per CDR3 protein. Among about 680,000 distinct CDR3 sequences listed, around half were seen once. Sequencing was carried out using blood. These receptors all stem from a woman aged 55-70 years in good health. The conserved cysteine and the conserved F or W are not part of the CDR3 here. The D gene is left open where the match is weak.

CDR3aa | j_gene | v_gene | d_gene
ASSPQQAIYYGYT | TRBJ1-2 | TRBV7-9 | NA
SVATYRTSGTQY | TRBJ2-5 | TRBV29-1 | NA
ASSLDQGGLILT | TRBJ2-6 | TRBV11-2 | NA
ASSQADRDDQPQH | TRBJ1-5 | TRBV4-1 | TRBD1
ASSFLQGNGELF | TRBJ2-2 | TRBV7-9 | NA
ASTSSDTVWGAF | TRBJ1-1 | TRBV12-3/TRBV12-4 | NA
ASSLRDSLKQF | TRBJ2-1 | TRBV7-9 | TRBD1
ASSSQGLRQYDTYEQY | TRBJ2-7 | TRBV7-9 | NA
ASSDPDRPSYEQY | TRBJ2-7 | TRBV6-2/TRBV6-3 | NA
ASSQALGQGNEKLF | TRBJ1-4 | TRBV4-2 | TRBD1
SVEWASGNVSYNEQF | TRBJ2-1 | TRBV29-1 | TRBD2
ASSLGRPNEKLF | TRBJ1-4 | TRBV5-1 | NA
ASSLALAGNTGELF | TRBJ2-2 | TRBV11-2 | TRBD2
ASSLRGWQGRTYEQY | TRBJ2-7 | TRBV12-3/TRBV12-4 | NA
ASSGTNPYEQF | TRBJ2-1 | TRBV2 | NA
ASTTPRGQGYYEQY | TRBJ2-7 | TRBV27 | TRBD1
SAETNNEQF | TRBJ2-1 | TRBV20-1 | NA
ASRRQAASSYNEQF | TRBJ2-1 | TRBV27 | NA
SARGKPSSYNEQF | TRBJ2-1 | TRBV20-1 | NA
ASSVGRTRREQY | NA | TRBV12-3/TRBV12-4 | TRBD2
ASSSGAANEKLF | TRBJ1-4 | TRBV28 | NA
ASSLGGRSSYNSPLH | TRBJ1-6 | TRBV7-9 | NA
ATSRDLGYEQF | TRBJ2-1 | TRBV15 | NA
TATGSVPGTQY | TRBJ2-5 | TRBV29-1 | NA
ATSKDSGPYEQY | TRBJ2-7 | TRBV15 | NA
ATGVEVNTEAF | TRBJ1-1 | TRBV10-3 | NA
SAREDRAGSSPLH | TRBJ1-6 | TRBV20-1 | TRBD1
ASSPLLAGGYEQY | TRBJ2-7 | TRBV4-1 | TRBD2
ASSLILAGGPNEQF | TRBJ2-1 | TRBV27 | TRBD2
ASSLEASGSNEQY | NA | TRBV28 | TRBD2
SWDSGSKETQY | TRBJ2-5 | TRBV29-1 | TRBD2
ASSLGQGTTNEKLF | TRBJ1-4 | TRBV5-1 | TRBD1